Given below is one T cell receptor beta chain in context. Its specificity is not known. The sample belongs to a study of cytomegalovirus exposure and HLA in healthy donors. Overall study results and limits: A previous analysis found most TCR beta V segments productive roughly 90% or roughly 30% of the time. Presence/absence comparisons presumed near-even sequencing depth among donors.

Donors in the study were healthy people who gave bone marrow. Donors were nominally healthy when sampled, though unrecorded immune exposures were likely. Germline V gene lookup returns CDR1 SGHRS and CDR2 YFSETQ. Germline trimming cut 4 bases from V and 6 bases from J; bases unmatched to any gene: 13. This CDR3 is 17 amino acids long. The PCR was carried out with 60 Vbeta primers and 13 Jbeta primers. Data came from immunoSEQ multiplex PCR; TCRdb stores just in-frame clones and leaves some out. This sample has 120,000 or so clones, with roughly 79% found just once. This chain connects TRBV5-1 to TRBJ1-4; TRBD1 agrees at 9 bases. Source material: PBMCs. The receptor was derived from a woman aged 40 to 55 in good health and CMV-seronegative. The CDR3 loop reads CASSPRTGEPLDEKLFF. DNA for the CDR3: TGCGCCAGCAGCCCTAGGACAGGGGAACCCCTCGATGAAAAACTGTTTTTT. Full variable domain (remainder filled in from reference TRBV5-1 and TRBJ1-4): KAGVTQTPRYLIKTRGQQVTLSCSPISGHRSVSWYQQTPGQGLQFLFEYFSETQRNKGNFPGRFSGRQFSNSRSEMNVSTLELGDSALYLCASSPRTGEPLDEKLFFGSGTQLSVL.